The next 10 T cell receptor beta chains were all read from a single sample in a study of T cell changes during pregnancy in multiple sclerosis. The data were produced by immunoSEQ multiplex PCR, yet TCRdb's version contains in-frame clones alone and is incomplete. The sample has about 68,000 clones; over 75% are singletons. This material consisted of peripheral blood, taken in the third trimester of pregnancy. The receptors here all came from a female donor with multiple sclerosis, enrolled in a pregnancy study.

The chain has TRBV27 and TRBJ1-1, with D unresolved. The germline V gene has CDR1 MNHEY and CDR2 SMNVEV (reference sequence). Trimming left V 8 bases short and J 4 bases short, with 20 bases between. The CDR3 runs to 15 residues. The CDR3 sequence: CASLRSRGSGTEAFF. CDR3 sequence (DNA): TGTGCCAGCCTCCGGTCTCGGGGTAGCGGCACTGAAGCTTTCTTT.

The chain uses TRBV5-1 and TRBJ2-1; 11 bases line up with TRBD2. CDR1 SGHRS and CDR2 YFSETQ come from the germline V gene. V dropped 6 bases and J dropped 7; count of bases not matched to a gene: 6. This CDR3 is built from 14 residues. The CDR3 region has the DNA TGCGCCAGCAAGGGAACTAGCGGGGGTAATGAGCAGTTCTTC. It yields the protein CASKGTSGGNEQFF.

This chain connects TRBV7-9 to TRBJ2-1, with 9 nucleotides matching TRBD2. Germline V gene data show CDR1 as SEHNR and CDR2 as FQNEAQ (reference sequence). Germline trimming cut 3 bases from V and 7 bases from J; bases unmatched to any gene: 7. The CDR3 loop spans 15 amino acids. CDR3 loop: CASSFGASGMNEQFF. Here the CDR3 DNA reads TGTGCCAGCAGCTTCGGGGCTAGCGGGATGAATGAGCAGTTCTTC.

The chain combines TRBV5-1 with TRBJ1-1, with D unresolved. Germline V CDR1 and CDR2: SGHRS, YFSETQ. This CDR3 spans 14 amino acids. The ends were cut back, 3 bases at V and 0 bases at J, with 9 bases in the middle. DNA of the CDR3: TGCGCCAGCAGCTCCCCAGTAATGAACACTGAAGCTTTCTTT. It specifies CASSSPVMNTEAFF.

The genes are TRBV9 and TRBJ2-7; TRBD1 is a possible D gene (6 bases). Trimming removed 0 bases at V and 1 base at J, with 11 bases between. Germline CDR1 reads SGDLS; CDR2 reads YYNGEE. This CDR3 region has 15 residues. Here the CDR3 DNA reads TGTGCCAGCAGCGTAGGGCAGGGGCTATCCTACGAGCAGTACTTC. Translation: CASSVGQGLSYEQYF.

The chain joins TRBV7-3 to TRBJ1-1; D gene ambiguous. CDR1 SGHTA and CDR2 FQGTGA come from the germline V gene. This CDR3 has 15 residues. The V end was cut by 5 bases, the J end by 4 bases, with 17 bases between. For the CDR3, the DNA is TGTGCCAGCAGCCTTGGTAGCGGGGTTGGCACTGAAGCTTTCTTT. This gives the protein CASSLGSGVGTEAFF.

The V call is TRBV9, the J call TRBJ1-1; 7 bases are a match to TRBD1. This CDR3 is built from 15 residues. The junction had 14 bases not matched to a gene; V was cut back by 4 bases and J by 8 bases. The germline V gene encodes CDR1 SGDLS and CDR2 YYNGEE. CDR3 region: CASSSRPWTGGEAFF. The CDR3 DNA follows: TGTGCCAGCAGCTCACGACCTTGGACAGGCGGAGAAGCTTTCTTT.

In this sample, this clone turned up a few times. The V and J genes are TRBV6-4 and TRBJ2-2, with 9 bases matching TRBD1. The length of the CDR3 is 14 residues. V lost 5 bases to trimming and J lost 5 bases; unmatched junction nucleotides: 3. Germline assignment: CDR1 MRHNA and CDR2 SNTAGT. For the CDR3, the DNA is TGTGCCAGCAGTAGGACAGGGGAGACCGGGGAGCTGTTTTTT. Its protein product is CASSRTGETGELFF.

The chain employs TRBV27 and TRBJ1-2, with 12 bases lining up with TRBD1. This CDR3 comprises 19 residues. Losses at the gene ends were 3 bases for V and 4 bases for J; bases not matched to a gene: 15. Germline loops: CDR1 MNHEY, CDR2 SMNVEV (reference sequence). DNA for the CDR3: TGTGCCAGCAGTTTGCGATCCCCCGGGACAGGGGGCGCGGGCTATGGCTACACCTTC. Translation: CASSLRSPGTGGAGYGYTF.

V is TRBV2 and J is TRBJ1-2; no clear D. V dropped 4 bases and J dropped 8 bases, with 20 bases sitting between them. This CDR3 comprises 15 residues. CDR1 is SNHLY, CDR2 FYNNEI, per germline. CDR3 bases: TGTGCCAGCAGTGCCTCCACCCCGATCCAAGCAGGCTACACCTTC. This gives the protein CASSASTPIQAGYTF.